This TCR beta chain was sequenced in a study of blood T cells in healthy people across ages. Broader study findings: Diversity estimated from one million T cells was considered an underestimate.

A second about 7 to 11 cycle PCR used barcoded and J-beta primers. TCRdb re-called the 5' RACE reads with MiXCR, one entry per CDR3 protein. The repertoire holds approximately 790,000 distinct CDR3 sequences, with roughly 60% as singletons. With regard to this clonotype: As yet, its antigen is unknown. The junction departs from germline at one end; a sequencing error may be responsible.

Germline V gene data show CDR1 as LGHNA and CDR2 as YNFKEQ. The CDR3 loop spans 16 amino acids. Sequenced: blood. V gene TRBV4-2 combines with J gene TRBJ2-3; 8 nucleotides agree with TRBD1. The sequence was collected from a man aged 30-40 years in good health. Here the CDR3 reads CVSSRQDGQGTDTLYF. The CDR3 nucleotides read TGTGTCAGCAGCCGCCAAGATGGACAGGGCACAGATACGCTGTATTTT.